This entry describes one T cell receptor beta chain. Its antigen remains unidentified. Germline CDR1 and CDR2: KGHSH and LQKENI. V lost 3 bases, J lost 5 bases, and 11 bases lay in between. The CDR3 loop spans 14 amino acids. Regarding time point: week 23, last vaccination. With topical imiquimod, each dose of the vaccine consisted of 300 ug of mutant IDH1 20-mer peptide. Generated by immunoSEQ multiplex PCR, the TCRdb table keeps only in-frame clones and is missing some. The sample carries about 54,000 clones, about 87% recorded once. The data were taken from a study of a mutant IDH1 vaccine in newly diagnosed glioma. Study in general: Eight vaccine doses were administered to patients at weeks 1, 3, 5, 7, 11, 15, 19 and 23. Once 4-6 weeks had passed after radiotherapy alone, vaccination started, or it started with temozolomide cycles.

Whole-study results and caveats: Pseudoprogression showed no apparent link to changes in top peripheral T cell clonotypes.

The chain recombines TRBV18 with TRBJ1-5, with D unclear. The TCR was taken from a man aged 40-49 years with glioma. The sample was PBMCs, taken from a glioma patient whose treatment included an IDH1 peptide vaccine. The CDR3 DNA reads TGTGCCAGCTCACCCTCCCCAGCTGATCAGCCCCAGCATTTT. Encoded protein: CASSPSPADQPQHF.